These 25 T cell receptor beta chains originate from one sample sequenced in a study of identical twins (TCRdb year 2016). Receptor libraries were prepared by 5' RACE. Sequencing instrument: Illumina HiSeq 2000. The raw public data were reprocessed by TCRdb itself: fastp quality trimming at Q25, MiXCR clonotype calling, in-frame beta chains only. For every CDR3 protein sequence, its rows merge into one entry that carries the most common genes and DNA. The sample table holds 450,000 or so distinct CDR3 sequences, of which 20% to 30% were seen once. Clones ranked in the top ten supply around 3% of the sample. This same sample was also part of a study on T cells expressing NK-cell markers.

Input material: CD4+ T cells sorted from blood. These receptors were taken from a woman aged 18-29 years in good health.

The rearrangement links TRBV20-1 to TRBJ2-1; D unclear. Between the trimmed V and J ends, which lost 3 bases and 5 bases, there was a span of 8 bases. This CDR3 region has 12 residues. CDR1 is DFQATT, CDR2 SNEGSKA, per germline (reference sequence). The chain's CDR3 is CSARRHNNEQFF. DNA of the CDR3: TGCAGTGCTAGGCGGCACAACAATGAGCAGTTCTTC.

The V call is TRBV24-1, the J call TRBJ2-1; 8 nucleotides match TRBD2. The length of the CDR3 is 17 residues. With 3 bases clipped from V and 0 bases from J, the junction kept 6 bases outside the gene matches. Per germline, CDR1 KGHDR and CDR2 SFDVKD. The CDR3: CATSDASGSSSYNEQFF. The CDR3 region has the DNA TGTGCCACCAGTGATGCTAGCGGGTCGAGCTCCTACAATGAGCAGTTCTTC.

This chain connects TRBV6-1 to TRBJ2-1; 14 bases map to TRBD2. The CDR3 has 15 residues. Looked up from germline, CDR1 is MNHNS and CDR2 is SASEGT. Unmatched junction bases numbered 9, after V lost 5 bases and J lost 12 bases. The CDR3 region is CASSLRLAGGTGQFF. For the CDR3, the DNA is TGTGCCAGCAGTCTAAGACTAGCGGGGGGGACGGGGCAGTTCTTC.

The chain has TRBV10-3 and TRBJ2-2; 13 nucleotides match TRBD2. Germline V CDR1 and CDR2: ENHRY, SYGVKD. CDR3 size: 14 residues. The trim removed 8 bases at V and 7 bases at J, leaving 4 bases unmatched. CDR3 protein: CAIGLAGAGGELFF. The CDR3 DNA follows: TGTGCCATCGGACTAGCGGGAGCCGGCGGGGAGCTGTTTTTT.

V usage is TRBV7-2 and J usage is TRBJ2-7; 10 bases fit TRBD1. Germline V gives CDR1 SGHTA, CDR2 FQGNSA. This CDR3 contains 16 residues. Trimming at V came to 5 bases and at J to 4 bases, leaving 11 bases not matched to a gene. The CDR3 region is CASSLAWGQGIYEQYF. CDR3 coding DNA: TGTGCCAGCAGCCTTGCTTGGGGACAGGGGATTTACGAGCAGTACTTC.

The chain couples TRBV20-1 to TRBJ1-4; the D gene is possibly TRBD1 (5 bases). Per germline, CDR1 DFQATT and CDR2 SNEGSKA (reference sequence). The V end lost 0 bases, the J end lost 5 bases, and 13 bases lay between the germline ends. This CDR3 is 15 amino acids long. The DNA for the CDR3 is TGCAGTGCTAGAGATCGGGGCACCCGAAATGAAAAACTGTTTTTT. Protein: CSARDRGTRNEKLFF.

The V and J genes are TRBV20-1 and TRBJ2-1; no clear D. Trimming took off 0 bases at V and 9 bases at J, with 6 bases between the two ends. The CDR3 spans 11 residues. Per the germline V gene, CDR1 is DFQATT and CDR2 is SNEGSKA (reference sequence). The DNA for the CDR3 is TGCAGTGCTAGAGATTATAGTGAGCAGTTCTTC. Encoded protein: CSARDYSEQFF.

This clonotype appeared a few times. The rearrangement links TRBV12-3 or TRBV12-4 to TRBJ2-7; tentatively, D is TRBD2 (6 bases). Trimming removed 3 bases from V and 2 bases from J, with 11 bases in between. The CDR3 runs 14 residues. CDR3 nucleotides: TGTGCCAGCAGTTTGCGGGACCCAACCTACGAGCAGTACTTC. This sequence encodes CASSLRDPTYEQYF.

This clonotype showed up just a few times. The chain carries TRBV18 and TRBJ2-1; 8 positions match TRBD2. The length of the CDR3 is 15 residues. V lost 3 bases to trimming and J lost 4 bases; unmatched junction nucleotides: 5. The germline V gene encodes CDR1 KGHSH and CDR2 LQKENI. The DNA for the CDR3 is TGTGCCAGCTCACCGCCGGCGGGGGGTTACAATGAGCAGTTCTTC. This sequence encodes CASSPPAGGYNEQFF.

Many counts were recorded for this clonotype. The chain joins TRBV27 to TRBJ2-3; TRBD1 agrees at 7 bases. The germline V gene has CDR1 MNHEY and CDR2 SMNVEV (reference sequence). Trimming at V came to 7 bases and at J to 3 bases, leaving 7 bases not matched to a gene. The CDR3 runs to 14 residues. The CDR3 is CASNRQGNTDTQYF. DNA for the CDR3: TGTGCCAGCAATCGACAGGGTAATACAGATACGCAGTATTTT.

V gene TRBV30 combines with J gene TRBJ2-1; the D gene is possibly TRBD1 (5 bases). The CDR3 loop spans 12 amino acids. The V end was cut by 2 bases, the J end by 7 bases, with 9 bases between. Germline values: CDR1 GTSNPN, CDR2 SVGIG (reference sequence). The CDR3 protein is CAWSRNRNEQFF. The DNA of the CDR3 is TGTGCCTGGAGTAGAAACAGGAATGAGCAGTTCTTC.

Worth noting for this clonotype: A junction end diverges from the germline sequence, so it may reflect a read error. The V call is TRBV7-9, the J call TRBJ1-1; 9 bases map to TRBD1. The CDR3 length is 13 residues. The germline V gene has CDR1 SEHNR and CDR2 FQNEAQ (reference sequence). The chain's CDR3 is CASSRQGVTEAYF. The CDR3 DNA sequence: TGTGCCAGCAGCCGACAGGGGGTCACTGAAGCTTACTTT.

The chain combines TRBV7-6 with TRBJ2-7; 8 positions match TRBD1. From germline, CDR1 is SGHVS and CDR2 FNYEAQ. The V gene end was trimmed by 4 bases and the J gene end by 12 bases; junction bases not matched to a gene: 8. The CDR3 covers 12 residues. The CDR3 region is CASSSPGQVWYF. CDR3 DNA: TGTGCCAGCAGCTCCCCGGGACAGGTTTGGTACTTC. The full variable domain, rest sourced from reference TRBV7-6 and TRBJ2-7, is GAGVSQSPRYKVTKRGQDVALRCDPISGHVSLYWYRQALGQGPEFLTYFNYEAQQDKSGLPNDRFSAERPEGSISTLTIQRTEQRDSAMYRCASSSPGQVWYFGPGTRLTVT.

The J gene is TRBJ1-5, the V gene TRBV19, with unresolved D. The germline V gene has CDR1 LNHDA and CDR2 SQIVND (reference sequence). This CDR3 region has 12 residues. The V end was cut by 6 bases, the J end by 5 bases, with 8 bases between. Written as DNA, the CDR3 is TGTGCCAGTAGAGTGGGCGATCAGCCCCAGCATTTT. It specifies CASRVGDQPQHF. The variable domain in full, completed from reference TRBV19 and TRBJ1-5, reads DGGITQSPKYLFRKEGQNVTLSCEQNLNHDAMYWYRQDPGQGLRLIYYSQIVNDFQKGDIAEGYSVSREKKESFPLTVTSAQKNPTAFYLCASRVGDQPQHFGDGTRLSIL.

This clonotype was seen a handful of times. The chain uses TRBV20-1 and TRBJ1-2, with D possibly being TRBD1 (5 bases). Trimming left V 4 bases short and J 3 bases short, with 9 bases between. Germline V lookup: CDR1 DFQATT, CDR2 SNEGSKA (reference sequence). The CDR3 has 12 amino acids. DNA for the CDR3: TGCAGTGCTAACGCCAGGGACTATGGCTACACCTTC. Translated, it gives CSANARDYGYTF.

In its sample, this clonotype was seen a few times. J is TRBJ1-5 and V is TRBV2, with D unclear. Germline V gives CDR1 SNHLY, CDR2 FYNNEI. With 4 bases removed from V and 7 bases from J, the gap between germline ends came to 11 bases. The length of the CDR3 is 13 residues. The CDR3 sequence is CASSVDRGQPQHF. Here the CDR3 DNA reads TGTGCCAGCAGTGTAGACCGAGGGCAGCCCCAGCATTTT.

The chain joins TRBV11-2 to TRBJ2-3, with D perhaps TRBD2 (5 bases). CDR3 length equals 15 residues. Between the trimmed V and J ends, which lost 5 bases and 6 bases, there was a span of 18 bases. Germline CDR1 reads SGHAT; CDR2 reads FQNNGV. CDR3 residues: CASSRTGPGVDTQYF. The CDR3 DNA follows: TGTGCCAGCAGCCGAACTGGACCCGGGGTGGATACGCAGTATTTT.

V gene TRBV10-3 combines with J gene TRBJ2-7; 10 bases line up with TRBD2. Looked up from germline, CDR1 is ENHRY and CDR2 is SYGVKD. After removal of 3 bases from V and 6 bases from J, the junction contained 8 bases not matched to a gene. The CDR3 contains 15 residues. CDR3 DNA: TGTGCCATCAGTGATTTGTCTAGCGGGAGTACCGAGCAGTACTTC. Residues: CAISDLSSGSTEQYF.

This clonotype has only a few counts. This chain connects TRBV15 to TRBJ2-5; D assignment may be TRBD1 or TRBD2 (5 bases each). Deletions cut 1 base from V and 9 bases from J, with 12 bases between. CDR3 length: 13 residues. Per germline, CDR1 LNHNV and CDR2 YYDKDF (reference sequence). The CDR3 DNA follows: TGTGCCACCAGCAGAGTAAACGGGGCGGCCCAGTACTTC. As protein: CATSRVNGAAQYF.

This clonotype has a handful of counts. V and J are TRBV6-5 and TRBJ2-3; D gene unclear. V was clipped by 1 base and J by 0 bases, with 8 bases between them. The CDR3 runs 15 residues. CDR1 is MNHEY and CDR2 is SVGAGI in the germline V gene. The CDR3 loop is CASSYYEASTDTQYF. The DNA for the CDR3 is TGTGCCAGCAGTTACTACGAGGCCAGCACAGATACGCAGTATTTT.

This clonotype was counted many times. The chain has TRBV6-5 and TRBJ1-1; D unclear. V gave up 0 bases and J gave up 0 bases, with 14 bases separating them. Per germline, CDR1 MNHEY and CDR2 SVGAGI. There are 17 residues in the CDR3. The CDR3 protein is CASSYSFGGGLNTEAFF. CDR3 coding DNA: TGTGCCAGCAGTTACTCGTTTGGTGGAGGGCTGAACACTGAAGCTTTCTTT.

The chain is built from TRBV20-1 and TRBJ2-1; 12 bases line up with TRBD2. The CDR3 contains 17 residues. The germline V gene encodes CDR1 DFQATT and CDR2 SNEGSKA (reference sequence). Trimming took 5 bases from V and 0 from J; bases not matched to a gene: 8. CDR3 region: CSAYSLAGGFSYNEQFF. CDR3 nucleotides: TGCAGTGCTTACTCACTAGCGGGGGGTTTCTCCTACAATGAGCAGTTCTTC.

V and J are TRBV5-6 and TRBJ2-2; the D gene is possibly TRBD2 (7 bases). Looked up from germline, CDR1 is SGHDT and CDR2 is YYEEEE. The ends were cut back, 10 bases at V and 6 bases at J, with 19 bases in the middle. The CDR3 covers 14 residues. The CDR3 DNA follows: TGTGCCTCCAACCGGGGGGCTGTTGCCGGGGAGCTGTTTTTT. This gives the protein CASNRGAVAGELFF.

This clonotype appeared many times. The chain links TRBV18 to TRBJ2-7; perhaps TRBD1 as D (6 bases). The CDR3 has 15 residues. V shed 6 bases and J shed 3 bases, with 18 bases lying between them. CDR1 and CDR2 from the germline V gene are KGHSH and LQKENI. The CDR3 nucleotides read TGTGCCAGCTCTCCTACCGGGACATCAATCTACGAGCAGTACTTC. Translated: CASSPTGTSIYEQYF.

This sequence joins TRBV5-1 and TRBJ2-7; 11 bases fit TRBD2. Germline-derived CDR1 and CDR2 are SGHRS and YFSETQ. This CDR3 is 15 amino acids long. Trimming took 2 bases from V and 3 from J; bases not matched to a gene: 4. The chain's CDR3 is CASSFTSGGRYEQYF. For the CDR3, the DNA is TGCGCCAGCAGCTTTACTAGCGGGGGCCGCTACGAGCAGTACTTC.